The sequence of this TCR beta chain was determined in a study of blood T cell repertoires in COVID-19 (dated by TCRdb to 2019 to 2021). Notes on the research overall: Samples covering the acute and convalescent phases of COVID-19 were provided by collaborators in the United States, Italy and Spain. The repertoires were released in a freely available public database meant as a resource for research on the immune response to SARS-CoV-2. The material from the prospective study consisted of cDNA or gDNA derived from T cells, B-cell-depleted T cells, or PBMCs. Subjects who had been exposed to COVID-19, were actively infected with it, or had recovered from it provided the deeply sampled blood TCRbeta repertoires that made up the dataset. The samples were drawn from two sources: the first 160 participants of the ongoing ImmuneRACE study, and 1,254 subjects contributed by 6 global collaborators. A de-identified subject ID, COVID-19 status, age in years and sex were almost always included in the sample metadata. HLA class I and class II types, where available, came from metadata supplied by the sample provider rather than from assay-based typing. The paper's findings and limits, for the study overall: How much clinical and demographic metadata was included differed by source and by participant, and the metadata was provided uncurated.

As regards this clone: Its antigen remains undetermined. No base quality information exists; no much larger clone differs at one position.

The collaborating institutions used their own protocols to collect whole blood in K2EDTA tubes. Collaborator samples were shipped for TCRbeta analysis as frozen whole blood, isolated PBMCs, or DNA extracted from either sample type. In the germline V gene, CDR1 corresponds to MDHEN and CDR2 to SYDVKM. From the cysteine through the phenylalanine, the CDR3 covers 16 amino acids. Only the CDR3 DNA stays, 48 bases, in frame from base 1. Trimming costs V 5 bases and J 4 bases, and their ends lie 20 bases apart. TCRbeta CDR3 regions were amplified from genomic DNA by means of the immunoSEQ Assay, a bias-controlled multiplex PCR. Turning to the authors' computational methods: Within the assay, amplification of reference gene primers was used to estimate how many nucleated cells each sample contained. Sequence reads were collapsed and filtered to measure the absolute abundance of every unique TCRbeta CDR3 rearrangement. For each sample, productive Simpson clonality was calculated as the square root of Simpson's diversity index over productive rearrangements. TCRdb limited this immuneACCESS table to in-frame rearrangements with V and J called. A share of clones is missing; checked studies link under half to unresolved V genes, and the rest is unexplained. That table supplies the V and J calls and clone size; D and trimming were determined from the DNA. This sample has 130,000 to 150,000 clones in its table, and 65% to 85% of those were observed once. The ten largest clones capture under 10% of the sample.

The chain links TRBV28 with TRBJ1-1; the D gene lacks a confident call. This TCR was recovered from a man in his fifties or sixties with active or convalescent COVID-19. Sequencing used peripheral blood. CDR3 loop: CASSPAGRIGITEAFF. The DNA sequence is as follows: TGTGCCAGCAGTCCGGCAGGCAGGATCGGTATCACTGAAGCTTTCTTT.